Detailed here is one T cell receptor beta chain. Antigen specificity is unknown. The data belong to a study of cytomegalovirus exposure and HLA in healthy donors. Overall study results and limits: Most observed TCR sequences were rare, whereas some public TCRs were detected in many donors. Listed as cytomegalovirus-associated were 150 to 200 TCR beta chains.

Here immunoSEQ multiplex PCR was the method, and the copy in TCRdb shows in-frame clones only, minus some. The sample shows more than 150,000 clones, approximately 90% of them seen only once. CDR1 is MDHEN and CDR2 is SYDVKM in the germline V gene. CDR3 length equals 13 residues. The ends were cut back, 4 bases at V and 6 bases at J, with 12 bases in the middle. The sequenced material came from PBMCs. The TCR comes from a man aged 18 to 29 in good health and CMV-seronegative. The chain is built from TRBV28 and TRBJ1-2, with D tentatively TRBD1 (6 bases). In nucleotides, the CDR3 is TGTGCCAGCAGTTCTCAACAGGGTGATGGCTACACCTTC. As protein: CASSSQQGDGYTF.